The 7 T cell receptor beta chains below all came from one sample that was sequenced in a study of OX40 agonist ivuxolimab in advanced cancers. Receptor libraries were prepared by the immunoSEQ multiplex PCR assay. TCRdb took over this immuneACCESS table, retaining in-frame rearrangements with V and J assigned. Such tables are incomplete; in checked studies, under half of the missing clones stem from an unresolved V gene, and the remainder is unexplained. In this sample the table shows around 35,000 clones, about 88% of which occur a single time. 2% to 3% of the sample lies in the top ten. This sample comprised CD4+ or CD8+ T cells sorted from blood, obtained in a trial of the OX40 agonist ivuxolimab. These receptors were taken from an adult with an advanced solid tumor such as melanoma, head and neck, liver or kidney cancer.

The chain carries TRBV13 and TRBJ2-7; D is uncertain. The CDR3 covers 14 residues. Trimming left V 4 bases short and J 1 base short, with 11 bases between. Germline lookup yields CDR1 PRHDT and CDR2 FYEKMQ (reference sequence). CDR3 DNA sequence: TGTGCCAGCAGCTCGCGGTCTCAGTCCTACGAGCAGTACTTC. This sequence encodes CASSSRSQSYEQYF.

The chain links TRBV30 to TRBJ2-5, with 8 bases identical to TRBD2. Looked up from germline, CDR1 is GTSNPN and CDR2 is SVGIG (reference sequence). The CDR3 sequence is 14 residues long. With 4 bases clipped from V and 5 bases from J, the junction kept 9 bases outside the gene matches. The CDR3 sequence: CAWNLRGGHETQYF. DNA of the CDR3: TGTGCCTGGAACCTCCGGGGGGGCCATGAGACCCAGTACTTC.

The chain joins TRBV5-4 to TRBJ1-6, with 7 bases that match TRBD1. J gave up 6 bases and V 5 bases, and 5 bases lay outside the gene matches. The length of the CDR3 is 14 residues. CDR1 and CDR2 (germline): SGHNT, YYREEE (reference sequence). The CDR3 spells CASRPGQFNSPLHF. CDR3 sequence (DNA): TGTGCCAGCAGACCGGGACAGTTTAATTCACCCCTCCACTTT.

In its sample, this clone was seen once. The J gene is TRBJ2-2, the V gene TRBV29-1, with D possibly matching TRBD1 (6 bases). The CDR3 sequence is 12 residues long. Germline V lookup: CDR1 SQVTM, CDR2 ANQGSEA. V lost 6 bases and J 6 bases, leaving 11 bases between the germline ends. CDR3 in amino acids: CSVGRQAGELFF. The CDR3 DNA sequence: TGCAGCGTAGGTCGACAGGCCGGGGAGCTGTTTTTT.

V gene TRBV28 combines with J gene TRBJ2-7; D possibly corresponds to TRBD1 (7 bases). Trimming took 4 bases from V and 4 from J, leaving 14 bases between them. Germline V gives CDR1 MDHEN, CDR2 SYDVKM. CDR3 length: 14 amino acids. The CDR3 here is CASSSQGEVYEQYF. The CDR3 DNA reads TGTGCCAGCAGTTCTCAGGGGGAGGTGTACGAGCAGTACTTC. Variable domain in full (rest from reference TRBV28 and TRBJ2-7): DVKVTQSSRYLVKRTGEKVFLECVQDMDHENMFWYRQDPGLGLRLIYFSYDVKMKEKGDIPEGYSVSREKKERFSLILESASTNQTSMYLCASSSQGEVYEQYFGPGTRLTVT.

This clone has a handful of counts. V is TRBV7-3 and J is TRBJ2-2; 7 bases fit TRBD1. The V segment lost 5 bases and the J segment 5 bases; nucleotides outside the gene matches: 8. Germline CDR1 SGHTA, CDR2 FQGTGA. The CDR3 sequence is 15 residues long. CDR3 residues: CASSLRQGGTGELFF. CDR3 DNA sequence: TGTGCCAGCAGCCTTAGACAGGGCGGAACCGGGGAGCTGTTTTTT.

The chain couples TRBV7-2 to TRBJ2-7, with TRBD2 matching over 7 bases. Germline assignment: CDR1 SGHTA and CDR2 FQGNSA. CDR3 length equals 14 residues. V was clipped by 5 bases and J by 4 bases; unmatched bases: 8. The CDR3 DNA is TGTGCCAGCAGCCCCCGGGCGGGGGTATACGAGCAGTACTTC. It encodes CASSPRAGVYEQYF. The full variable domain, its missing parts supplied by reference TRBV7-2 and TRBJ2-7, is GAGVSQSPSNKVTEKGKDVELRCDPISGHTALYWYRQSLGQGLEFLIYFQGNSAPDKSGLPSDRFSAERTGGSVSTLTIQRTQQEDSAVYLCASSPRAGVYEQYFGPGTRLTVT.